This T cell receptor (beta chain) was recovered during a study of cytomegalovirus exposure and HLA in healthy donors. The V gene lost 0 bases and the J gene lost 3 bases, with 16 bases spanning the gap. This CDR3 spans 16 amino acids. Germline V gene lookup returns CDR1 SGHRS and CDR2 YFSETQ. Clones were read by immunoSEQ multiplex PCR, and TCRdb kept only the in-frame ones, dropping some. The sample has some 140,000 clones; around 88% are singletons. This TCR came from a man in his late teens or twenties in good health and CMV-seropositive. The chain joins TRBV5-1 to TRBJ2-7; the D gene is possibly TRBD1 (6 bases). The sequenced sample was PBMCs. This CDR3 is CASSLGHRESDYEQYF. In DNA form, the CDR3 reads TGCGCCAGCAGCTTGGGCCACAGGGAGTCGGACTACGAGCAGTACTTC.